This T cell receptor (beta chain) was retrieved from a study of T cell changes during pregnancy in multiple sclerosis. In this sample, this clone turned up a few times. TCRdb's copy holds only in-frame clones and misses some; the assay was immunoSEQ multiplex PCR. This sample has fewer than 50,000 clones, with roughly 90% found just once. The ends were cut back, 6 bases at V and 0 bases at J, with 14 bases in the middle. The CDR3 length is 15 residues. Germline CDR1 is KGHSH and CDR2 is LQKENI. Sequencing was performed on peripheral blood, taken in the second trimester of pregnancy. The sequence was obtained from a female donor in good health, enrolled as a control in a pregnancy study. V gene TRBV18 combines with J gene TRBJ1-1; weak D call: TRBD1 (6 bases). CDR3 loop: CASSLVTGMNTEAFF. The CDR3 DNA is TGTGCCAGCTCGCTAGTCACAGGGATGAACACTGAAGCTTTCTTT.